One and the same sample provided the 21 T cell receptor beta chains below, sequenced in a study of Ad26.COV2.S vaccination and SARS-CoV-2 variants. This sample's treatment: approximately 18 received Ad26.COV2.S at low or high dose, single or two shots; 5 received placebo; per-sample allocation not given. It was on day 63 after the first vaccine or placebo injection that samples were taken. Data came from immunoSEQ multiplex PCR; TCRdb stores just in-frame clones and leaves some out. The table shows about 500,000 clones, with 89% occurring only once. This material consisted of peripheral blood, taken in a trial of Ad26.COV2.S vaccine versus placebo. These receptors were taken from a person aged 18 to 65 who received the Ad26.COV2.S COVID-19 vaccine or a placebo.

The chain recombines TRBV4-1 with TRBJ1-5, with 10 bases identical to TRBD1. V trimming: 4 bases; J trimming: 11 bases; junction bases outside the gene matches: 11. The CDR3 extends over 15 amino acids. Germline V gene sequence: CDR1 MGHRA, CDR2 YSYEKL. CDR3 sequence: CASSPGTGALRAQHF. The DNA of the CDR3 is TGCGCCAGCAGCCCGGGGACAGGGGCCTTGAGGGCCCAGCATTTT.

The chain is built from TRBV5-1 and TRBJ2-2; D might be TRBD1 (6 bases). The CDR3 contains 15 residues. Germline V lookup: CDR1 SGHRS, CDR2 YFSETQ. Trimming removed 3 bases from V and 4 bases from J, with 13 bases in between. The DNA of the CDR3 is TGCGCCAGCAGCTCGGGACAAACTAGCACCGGGGAGCTGTTTTTT. Its translation: CASSSGQTSTGELFF.

This clone appeared a few times. The chain combines TRBV29-1 with TRBJ2-7, with a weak D call TRBD2 (6 bases). V was clipped by 5 bases and J by 2 bases, with 22 bases between them. Germline V CDR1 and CDR2: SQVTM, ANQGSEA. The CDR3 consists of 16 residues. The CDR3 DNA sequence: TGCAGCGTTCTACTAGCATCCCACAATACGGCCTACGAGCAGTACTTC. Residues: CSVLLASHNTAYEQYF.

The chain is built from TRBV12-3 or TRBV12-4 and TRBJ2-3; D remains unclear. The length of the CDR3 is 11 residues. V gave up 7 bases and J gave up 2 bases, with 4 bases separating them. The CDR3 reads CASTSTDTQYF. CDR3 DNA sequence: TGTGCCAGCACTTCCACAGATACGCAGTATTTT.

The gene calls are TRBV7-9 and TRBJ1-3; 7 nucleotides agree with TRBD1. J lost 3 bases, V lost 1 base, and 3 bases had no gene match. There are 15 residues in the CDR3. Germline V gene data show CDR1 as SEHNR and CDR2 as FQNEAQ (reference sequence). The CDR3 DNA sequence: TGTGCCAGCAGCTTAGGAGGGGGCGGTGGAAACACCATATATTTT. Protein: CASSLGGGGGNTIYF.

The chain couples TRBV19 to TRBJ1-6, with D tentatively TRBD1 (6 bases). Between the trimmed V and J ends, which lost 3 bases and 10 bases, there was a span of 16 bases. This CDR3 contains 15 residues. Germline CDR1 and CDR2: LNHDA and SQIVND (reference sequence). The CDR3 coding sequence is TGTGCCAGTAGTATCTGGACAGTGGGCCGATCACCCCTCCACTTT. Encoded protein: CASSIWTVGRSPLHF. The whole variable domain, filled in from reference TRBV19 and TRBJ1-6, reads DGGITQSPKYLFRKEGQNVTLSCEQNLNHDAMYWYRQDPGQGLRLIYYSQIVNDFQKGDIAEGYSVSREKKESFPLTVTSAQKNPTAFYLCASSIWTVGRSPLHFGNGTRLTVT.

This chain joins TRBV30 and TRBJ2-7, with D possibly matching TRBD2 (7 bases). Germline CDR1 GTSNPN, CDR2 SVGIG (reference sequence). V gave up 7 bases and J gave up 7 bases, with 20 bases separating them. CDR3 length: 13 amino acids. The CDR3 reads CAFTGGGPSEQYF. The CDR3 coding sequence is TGTGCCTTCACTGGCGGGGGCCCGTCGGAGCAGTACTTC.

A remark on this clone: Different DNA sequences within this sample yield the same CDR3. The chain employs TRBV7-2 and TRBJ1-6; TRBD1 is a possible D gene (6 bases). The CDR3 has 14 residues. Deletions cut 2 bases from V and 4 bases from J, with 6 bases between. Germline CDR1 is SGHTA and CDR2 is FQGNSA. CDR3: CASSLQGYNSPLHF. The CDR3 DNA follows: TGTGCCAGCAGCTTACAGGGGTATAATTCACCCCTCCACTTT.

The chain has TRBV27 and TRBJ2-1; maybe TRBD2 (8 bases). The CDR3 covers 18 residues. Germline-derived CDR1 and CDR2 are MNHEY and SMNVEV (reference sequence). V gave up 6 bases and J gave up 4 bases, with 25 bases separating them. The DNA for the CDR3 is TGTGCCAGCAGAACGACAGGGAGGGCTAGCGGGTTTTACAATGAGCAGTTCTTC. Protein sequence: CASRTTGRASGFYNEQFF.

Only one count was recorded for this clone. V and J are TRBV6-5 and TRBJ2-2; no firm D call. The CDR3 totals 14 residues. Trimming took 1 base from V and 4 from J, leaving 7 bases between them. Germline values: CDR1 MNHEY, CDR2 SVGAGI. The CDR3 sequence: CASSYLAGTGELFF. The CDR3 DNA reads TGTGCCAGCAGTTACTTAGCAGGCACCGGGGAGCTGTTTTTT.

The rearrangement links TRBV7-2 to TRBJ2-1; weak D call: TRBD1 (5 bases). The germline gives CDR1 SGHTA, CDR2 FQGNSA. Trimming left V 3 bases short and J 9 bases short, with 18 bases between. This CDR3 contains 15 residues. The CDR3 DNA follows: TGTGCCAGCAGCTTCGCCCAAACCCAGGGCGTTGAGCAGTTCTTC. Translating gives CASSFAQTQGVEQFF.

About this clone itself: Distinct nucleotide sequences in the sample also encode this CDR3. The rearrangement links TRBV6-5 to TRBJ2-7, with a tentative D call TRBD2 (6 bases). The V end was cut by 6 bases, the J end by 3 bases, with 9 bases between. Germline V gene sequence: CDR1 MNHEY, CDR2 SVGAGI. This CDR3 is built from 12 residues. CDR3 DNA sequence: TGTGCCAGCAGCCAGGGAGGCTACGAGCAGTACTTC. It yields the protein CASSQGGYEQYF.

The rearrangement links TRBV2 to TRBJ1-4; TRBD1 is a possible D gene (5 bases). The CDR3 extends over 14 amino acids. Germline CDR1 reads SNHLY; CDR2 reads FYNNEI. Trimming shortened V by 4 bases and J by 11 bases, and 17 bases separated the two germline ends. The CDR3 nucleotides are TGTGCCAGCAGTGTGGGGGGGAGGGTTGATAAACTGTTTTTT. Translating gives CASSVGGRVDKLFF.

The V gene is TRBV7-2, the J gene TRBJ1-5; D gene ambiguous. In germline, CDR1 is SGHTA, CDR2 FQGNSA. The ends were cut back, 4 bases at V and 0 bases at J, with 10 bases in the middle. CDR3 length: 15 residues. CDR3 coding DNA: TGTGCCAGCAGCTCCGGCGGGTCTAGCAATCAGCCCCAGCATTTT. It yields the protein CASSSGGSSNQPQHF.

V is TRBV5-6 and J is TRBJ2-7, with no clear D. V lost 0 bases to trimming and J lost 3 bases, with 10 bases between them. The CDR3 runs 14 residues. Germline V gene sequence: CDR1 SGHDT, CDR2 YYEEEE. The CDR3 region has the DNA TGTGCCAGCAGCTTGGTGGCCAGAAGCTACGAGCAGTACTTC. It translates to CASSLVARSYEQYF.

The chain recombines TRBV9 with TRBJ1-3; D unresolved. The germline gives CDR1 SGDLS, CDR2 YYNGEE. This CDR3 contains 16 residues. V lost 4 bases, J lost 0 bases, and 14 bases lay in between. The CDR3 bases are TGTGCCAGCAGCCATACACTTGGCTTCTCTGGAAACACCATATATTTT. Amino acids: CASSHTLGFSGNTIYF.

V gene TRBV7-8 combines with J gene TRBJ2-1, with D unclear. Trimming took 1 base from V and 2 from J, leaving 12 bases between them. The CDR3 totals 16 residues. Germline CDR1 reads SGHVS; CDR2 reads FQNEAQ. The CDR3 nucleotides are TGTGCCAGCAGCTTAGTGGGGTCCTGGGCCTACAATGAGCAGTTCTTC. As protein: CASSLVGSWAYNEQFF.

The chain joins TRBV5-1 to TRBJ1-1; D call uncertain. Trimming cost V 0 bases and J 1 base, with 13 bases left between them. The germline V gene encodes CDR1 SGHRS and CDR2 YFSETQ. CDR3 size: 16 residues. This CDR3 is CASSLGPSVSNTEAFF. The DNA of the CDR3 is TGCGCCAGCAGCTTGGGGCCCTCGGTTTCGAACACTGAAGCTTTCTTT.

The rearrangement joins TRBV6-5 to TRBJ1-1, with D possibly being TRBD1 (6 bases). Trimming took 2 bases from V and 5 from J, leaving 15 bases between them. There are 15 residues in the CDR3. Per germline, CDR1 MNHEY and CDR2 SVGAGI. The CDR3 here is CASSYPTGLGTEAFF. In DNA form, the CDR3 reads TGTGCCAGCAGTTACCCCACAGGGTTGGGGACTGAAGCTTTCTTT.

The rearrangement links TRBV6-5 to TRBJ1-2; TRBD1 matches at 11 bases. Germline-derived CDR1 and CDR2 are MNHEY and SVGAGI. This CDR3 has 16 residues. The J segment lost 0 bases and the V segment lost 4 bases, leaving 4 bases of the junction unmatched. The CDR3 here is CASSWDRGGPNYGYTF. Here the CDR3 DNA reads TGTGCCAGCAGTTGGGACAGGGGGGGACCTAACTATGGCTACACCTTC.

J is TRBJ1-2 and V is TRBV5-1, with D hard to call. The CDR3 sequence is 14 residues long. Trimming cost V 1 base and J 8 bases, with 15 bases left between them. Germline V gene data show CDR1 as SGHRS and CDR2 as YFSETQ. The CDR3 nucleotides are TGCGCCAGCAGCTTGATACCGGAGCCTCCCGGCTACACCTTC. Translating gives CASSLIPEPPGYTF.